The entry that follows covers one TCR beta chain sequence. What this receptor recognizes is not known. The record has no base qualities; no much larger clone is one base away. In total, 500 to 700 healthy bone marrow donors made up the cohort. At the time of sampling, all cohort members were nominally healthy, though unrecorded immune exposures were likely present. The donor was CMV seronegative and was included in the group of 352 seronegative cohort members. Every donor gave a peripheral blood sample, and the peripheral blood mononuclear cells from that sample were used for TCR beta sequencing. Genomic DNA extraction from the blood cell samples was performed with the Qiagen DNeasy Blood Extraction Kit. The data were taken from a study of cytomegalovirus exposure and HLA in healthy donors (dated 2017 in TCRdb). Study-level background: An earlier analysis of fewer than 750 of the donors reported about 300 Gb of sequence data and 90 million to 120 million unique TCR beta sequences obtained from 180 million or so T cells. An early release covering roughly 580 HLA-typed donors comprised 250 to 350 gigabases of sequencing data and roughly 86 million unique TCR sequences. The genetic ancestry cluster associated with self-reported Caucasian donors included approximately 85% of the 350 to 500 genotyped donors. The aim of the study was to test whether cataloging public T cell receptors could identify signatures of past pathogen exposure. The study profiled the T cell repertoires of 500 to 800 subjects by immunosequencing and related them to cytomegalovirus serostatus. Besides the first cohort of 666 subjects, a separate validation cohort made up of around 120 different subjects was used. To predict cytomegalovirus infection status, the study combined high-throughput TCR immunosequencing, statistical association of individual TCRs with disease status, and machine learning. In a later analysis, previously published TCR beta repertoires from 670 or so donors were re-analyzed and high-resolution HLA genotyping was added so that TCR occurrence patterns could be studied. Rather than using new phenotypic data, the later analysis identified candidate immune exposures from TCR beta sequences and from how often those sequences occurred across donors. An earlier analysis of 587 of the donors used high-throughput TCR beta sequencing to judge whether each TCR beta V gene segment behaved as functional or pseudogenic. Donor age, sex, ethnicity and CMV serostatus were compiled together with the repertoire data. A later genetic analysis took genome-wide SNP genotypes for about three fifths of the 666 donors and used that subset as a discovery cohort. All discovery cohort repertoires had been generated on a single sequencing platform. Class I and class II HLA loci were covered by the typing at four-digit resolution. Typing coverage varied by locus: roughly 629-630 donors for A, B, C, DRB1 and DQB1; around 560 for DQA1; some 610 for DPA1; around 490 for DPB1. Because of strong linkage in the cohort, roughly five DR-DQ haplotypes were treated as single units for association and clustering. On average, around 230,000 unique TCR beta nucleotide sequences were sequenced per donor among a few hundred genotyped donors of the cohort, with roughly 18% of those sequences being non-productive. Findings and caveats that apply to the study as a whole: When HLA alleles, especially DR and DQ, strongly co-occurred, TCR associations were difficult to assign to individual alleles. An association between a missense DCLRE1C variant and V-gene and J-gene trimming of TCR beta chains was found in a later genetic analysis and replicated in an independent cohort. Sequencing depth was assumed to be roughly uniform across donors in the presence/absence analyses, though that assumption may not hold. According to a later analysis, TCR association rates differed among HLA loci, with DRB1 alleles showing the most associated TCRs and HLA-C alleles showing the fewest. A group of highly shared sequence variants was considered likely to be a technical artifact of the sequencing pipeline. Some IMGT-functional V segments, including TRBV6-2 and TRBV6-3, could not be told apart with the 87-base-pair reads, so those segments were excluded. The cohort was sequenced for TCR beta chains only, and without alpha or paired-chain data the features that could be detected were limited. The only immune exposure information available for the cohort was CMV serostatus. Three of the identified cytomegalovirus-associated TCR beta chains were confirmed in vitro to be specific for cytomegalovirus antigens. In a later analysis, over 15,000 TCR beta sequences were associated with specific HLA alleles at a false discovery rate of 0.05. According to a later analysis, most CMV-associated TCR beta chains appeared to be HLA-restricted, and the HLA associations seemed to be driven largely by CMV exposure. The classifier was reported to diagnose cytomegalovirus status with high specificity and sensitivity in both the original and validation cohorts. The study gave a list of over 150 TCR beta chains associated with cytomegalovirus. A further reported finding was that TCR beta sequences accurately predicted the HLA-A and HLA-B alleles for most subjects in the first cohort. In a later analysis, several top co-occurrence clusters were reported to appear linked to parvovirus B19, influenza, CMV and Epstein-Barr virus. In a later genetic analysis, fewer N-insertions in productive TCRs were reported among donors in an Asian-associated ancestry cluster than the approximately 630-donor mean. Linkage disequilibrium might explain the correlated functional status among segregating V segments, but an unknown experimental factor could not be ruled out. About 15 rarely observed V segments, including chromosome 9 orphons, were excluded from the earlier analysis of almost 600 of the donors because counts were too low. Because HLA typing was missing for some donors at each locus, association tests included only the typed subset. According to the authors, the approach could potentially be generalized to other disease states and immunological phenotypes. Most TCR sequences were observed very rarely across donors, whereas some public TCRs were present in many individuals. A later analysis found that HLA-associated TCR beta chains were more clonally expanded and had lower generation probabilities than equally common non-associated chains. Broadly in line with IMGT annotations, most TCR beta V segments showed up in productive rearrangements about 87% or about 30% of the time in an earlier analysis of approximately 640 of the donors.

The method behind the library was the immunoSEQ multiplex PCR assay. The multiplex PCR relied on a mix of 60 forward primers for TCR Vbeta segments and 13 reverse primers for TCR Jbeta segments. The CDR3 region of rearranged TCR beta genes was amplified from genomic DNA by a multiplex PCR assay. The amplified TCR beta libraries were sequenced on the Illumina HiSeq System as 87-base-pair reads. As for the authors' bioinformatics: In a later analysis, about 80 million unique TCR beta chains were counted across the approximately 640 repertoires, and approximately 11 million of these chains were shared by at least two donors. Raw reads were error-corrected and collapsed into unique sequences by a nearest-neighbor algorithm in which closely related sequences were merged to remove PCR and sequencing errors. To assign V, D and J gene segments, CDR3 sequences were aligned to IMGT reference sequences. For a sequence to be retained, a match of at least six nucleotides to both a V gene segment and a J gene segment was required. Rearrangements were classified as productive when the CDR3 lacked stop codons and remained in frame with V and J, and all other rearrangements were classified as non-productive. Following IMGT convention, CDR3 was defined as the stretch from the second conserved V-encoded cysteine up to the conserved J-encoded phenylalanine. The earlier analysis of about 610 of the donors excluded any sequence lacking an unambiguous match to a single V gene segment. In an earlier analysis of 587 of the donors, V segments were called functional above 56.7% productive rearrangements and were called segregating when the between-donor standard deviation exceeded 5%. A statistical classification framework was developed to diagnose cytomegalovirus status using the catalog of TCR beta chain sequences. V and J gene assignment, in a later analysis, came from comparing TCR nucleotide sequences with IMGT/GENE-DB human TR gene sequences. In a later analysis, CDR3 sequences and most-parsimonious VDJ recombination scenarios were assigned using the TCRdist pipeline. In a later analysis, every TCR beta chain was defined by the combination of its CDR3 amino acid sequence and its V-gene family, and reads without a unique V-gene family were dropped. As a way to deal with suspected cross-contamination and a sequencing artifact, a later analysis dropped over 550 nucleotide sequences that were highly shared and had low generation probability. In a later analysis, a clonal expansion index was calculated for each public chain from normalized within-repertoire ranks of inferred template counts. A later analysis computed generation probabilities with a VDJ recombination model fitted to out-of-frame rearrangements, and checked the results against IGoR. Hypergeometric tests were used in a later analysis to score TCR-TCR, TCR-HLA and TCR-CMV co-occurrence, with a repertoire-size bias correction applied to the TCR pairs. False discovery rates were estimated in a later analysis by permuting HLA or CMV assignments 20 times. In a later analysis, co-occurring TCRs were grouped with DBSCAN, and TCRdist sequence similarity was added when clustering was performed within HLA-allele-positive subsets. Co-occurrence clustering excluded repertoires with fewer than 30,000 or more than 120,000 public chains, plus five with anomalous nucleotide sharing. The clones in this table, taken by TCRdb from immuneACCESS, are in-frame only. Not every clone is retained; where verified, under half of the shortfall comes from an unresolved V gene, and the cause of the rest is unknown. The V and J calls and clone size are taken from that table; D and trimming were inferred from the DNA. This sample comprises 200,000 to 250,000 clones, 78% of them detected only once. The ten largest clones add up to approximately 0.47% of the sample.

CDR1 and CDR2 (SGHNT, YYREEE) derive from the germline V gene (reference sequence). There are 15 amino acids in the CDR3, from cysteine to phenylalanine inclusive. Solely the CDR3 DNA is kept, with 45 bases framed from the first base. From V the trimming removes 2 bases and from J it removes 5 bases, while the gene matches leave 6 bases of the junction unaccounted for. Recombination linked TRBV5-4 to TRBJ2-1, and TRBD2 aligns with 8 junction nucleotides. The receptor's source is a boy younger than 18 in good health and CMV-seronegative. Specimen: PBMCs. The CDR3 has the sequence CASSFKRERDNEQFF. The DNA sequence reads TGTGCCAGCAGCTTCAAGCGGGAGCGGGACAATGAGCAGTTCTTC.